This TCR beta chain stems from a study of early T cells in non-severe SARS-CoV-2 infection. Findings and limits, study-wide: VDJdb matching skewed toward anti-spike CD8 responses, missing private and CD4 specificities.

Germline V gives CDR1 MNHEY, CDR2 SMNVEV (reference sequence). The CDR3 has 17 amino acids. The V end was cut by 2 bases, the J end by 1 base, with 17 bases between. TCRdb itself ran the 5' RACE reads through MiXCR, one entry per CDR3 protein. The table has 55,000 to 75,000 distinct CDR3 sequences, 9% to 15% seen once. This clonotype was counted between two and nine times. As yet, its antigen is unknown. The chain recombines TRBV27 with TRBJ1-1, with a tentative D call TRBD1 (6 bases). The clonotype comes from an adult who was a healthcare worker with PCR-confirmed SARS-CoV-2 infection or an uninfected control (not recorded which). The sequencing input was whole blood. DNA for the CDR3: TGTGCCAGCAGTTTAGTCGGACAGTGGGCGGGGAACACTGAAGCTTTCTTT. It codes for CASSLVGQWAGNTEAFF.